The 15 T cell receptor beta chains below were found in one sample sequenced in a study of neurological immune-mediated disorders. One entry per CDR3 protein, called by TCRdb with MiXCR from the 5' RACE reads. This table has 50,000 or so distinct CDR3 sequences, about 3.4% appearing once. The sample was PBMCs. These receptors all stem from an older woman with multiple sclerosis.

This clonotype was found many times. This chain uses TRBV7-9 with TRBJ2-7; D unclear. Trimming removed 4 bases at V and 1 base at J, with 11 bases between. Per the germline V gene, CDR1 is SEHNR and CDR2 is FQNEAQ (reference sequence). This CDR3 comprises 14 residues. The CDR3 region is CASSSLTVSYEQYF. CDR3 DNA sequence: TGTGCCAGCAGCTCCCTGACGGTATCCTACGAGCAGTACTTC.

There are many counts of this clonotype. The genes are TRBV15 and TRBJ2-5, with D tentatively TRBD2 (5 bases). CDR1 is LNHNV, CDR2 YYDKDF, per germline (reference sequence). Trimming stripped 4 bases from V and 4 bases from J, with 19 bases between. CDR3 length: 16 residues. The CDR3 is CATSTPGGGEVETQYF. CDR3 DNA sequence: TGTGCCACCAGCACCCCCGGAGGCGGAGAGGTAGAGACCCAGTACTTC.

This clonotype came up many times. The V gene is TRBV6-1, the J gene TRBJ1-3; D remains unclear. Per germline, CDR1 MNHNS and CDR2 SASEGT. V shed 8 bases and J shed 1 base, with 18 bases lying between them. This CDR3 region has 16 residues. CDR3 region: CASGGPGVGSGNTIYF. CDR3 coding DNA: TGTGCCAGCGGTGGCCCCGGGGTCGGGTCTGGAAACACCATATATTTT.

The chain couples TRBV20-1 to TRBJ1-4; D is uncertain. Germline CDR1 reads DFQATT; CDR2 reads SNEGSKA (reference sequence). The CDR3 is 12 residues long. Trimming cost V 2 bases and J 3 bases, with 4 bases left between them. CDR3 protein: CSARTPNEKLFF. CDR3 coding DNA: TGCAGTGCTAGAACCCCTAATGAAAAACTGTTTTTT.

In this sample, this clonotype turned up many times. V is TRBV27 and J is TRBJ1-1; 10 nucleotides match TRBD1. J lost 10 bases, V lost 5 bases, and 13 bases had no gene match. CDR1 is MNHEY, CDR2 SMNVEV, per germline (reference sequence). The CDR3 totals 15 residues. CDR3 amino acids: CASSKPGQGSKGAFF. As DNA, the CDR3 is TGTGCCAGCAGTAAACCGGGACAGGGGTCCAAGGGAGCTTTCTTT.

This clonotype has a count of ten or more. This chain links TRBV7-2 with TRBJ2-5; 8 nucleotides align to TRBD2. Germline trimming cut 2 bases from V and 2 bases from J; bases unmatched to any gene: 7. CDR1 SGHTA and CDR2 FQGNSA come from the germline V gene. CDR3 length: 16 amino acids. Written as DNA, the CDR3 is TGTGCCAGCAGCTTAAGCTCGAGCGGGAGTCAAGAGACCCAGTACTTC. This codes for CASSLSSSGSQETQYF.

This clonotype was seen repeatedly, ten times or more. The chain is built from TRBV5-1 and TRBJ1-1; the D gene is possibly TRBD1 (5 bases). Germline V lookup: CDR1 SGHRS, CDR2 YFSETQ. The germline V and J ends were trimmed by 3 bases and 1 base, with 13 bases remaining between them. CDR3 length equals 15 residues. The CDR3, as DNA: TGCGCCAGCAGCTCGGGGGGGACGGAGAACACTGAAGCTTTCTTT. This encodes CASSSGGTENTEAFF.

This clonotype was seen many times. V and J are TRBV28 and TRBJ2-7; perhaps TRBD2 as D (6 bases). Trimming took off 10 bases at V and 7 bases at J, with 29 bases between the two ends. Germline CDR1 and CDR2: MDHEN and SYDVKM. The CDR3 totals 16 residues. The CDR3 loop is CATRPKQEGLKREQYF. DNA of the CDR3: TGTGCCACCAGACCGAAACAGGAGGGCCTAAAGAGGGAGCAGTACTTC.

This clonotype has ten or more counts. V gene TRBV7-8 combines with J gene TRBJ2-1, with 9 bases lining up with TRBD2. Per germline, CDR1 SGHVS and CDR2 FQNEAQ. J lost 0 bases, V lost 6 bases, and 6 bases had no gene match. CDR3 length: 16 amino acids. The DNA of the CDR3 is TGTGCCAGCAGAGGCGGGGGGGTCGGCTCCTACAATGAGCAGTTCTTC. As protein: CASRGGGVGSYNEQFF.

This clonotype was counted many times. The J gene is TRBJ2-1, the V gene TRBV5-1; 12 positions match TRBD2. The CDR3 runs 16 residues. Losses at the gene ends were 4 bases for V and 6 bases for J; bases not matched to a gene: 8. Looked up from germline, CDR1 is SGHRS and CDR2 is YFSETQ. The CDR3 loop reads CASSAPTSGRLNEQFF. The CDR3 DNA reads TGCGCCAGCAGCGCTCCCACTAGCGGGAGGCTCAATGAGCAGTTCTTC.

This clonotype was found a few times. This sequence joins TRBV20-1 and TRBJ1-1, with TRBD1 as a possible D gene (5 bases). CDR1 is DFQATT and CDR2 is SNEGSKA in the germline V gene (reference sequence). The CDR3 is made up of 15 amino acids. The V end lost 3 bases, the J end lost 3 bases, and 17 bases lay between the germline ends. CDR3: CSARIGGDSYTEAFF. In nucleotides, the CDR3 is TGCAGTGCTAGGATAGGCGGAGACAGCTACACTGAAGCTTTCTTT.

Many counts were recorded for this clonotype. The chain employs TRBV20-1 and TRBJ2-7, with 7 positions matching TRBD2. V lost 3 bases to trimming and J lost 4 bases; unmatched junction nucleotides: 9. The CDR3 is 14 residues long. Germline CDR1 is DFQATT and CDR2 is SNEGSKA (reference sequence). The CDR3 DNA sequence: TGCAGTGCTAGGAGACTGGGACTACAGTACGAGCAGTACTTC. It is translated as CSARRLGLQYEQYF.

The table lists this clonotype with many counts. The chain combines TRBV5-1 with TRBJ2-7, with 9 positions matching TRBD1. This CDR3 is 14 amino acids long. The V gene's germline CDR1 is SGHRS and CDR2 YFSETQ. Trimming took 3 bases from V and 0 from J; bases not matched to a gene: 1. CDR3: CASSSDRGSYEQYF. The DNA for the CDR3 is TGCGCCAGCAGCTCGGACAGGGGCTCCTACGAGCAGTACTTC.

This clonotype was seen repeatedly, ten times or more. The V call is TRBV6-2 or TRBV6-3, the J call TRBJ2-1; 12 bases map to TRBD2. CDR3 length equals 17 residues. V gave up 2 bases and J gave up 4 bases; unmatched junction bases: 6. Germline lookup yields CDR1 MNHEY and CDR2 SVGEGT. CDR3 amino acids: CASSYLLAGGLYNEQFF. The CDR3 DNA is TGTGCCAGCAGTTACCTTCTAGCGGGAGGGCTTTACAATGAGCAGTTCTTC.

This clonotype has at least ten counts. This chain joins TRBV27 and TRBJ1-2; a weak D match, TRBD1 (5 bases). The CDR3 is 17 amino acids. Trimming removed 4 bases from V and 4 bases from J, with 22 bases in between. Germline-derived CDR1 and CDR2 are MNHEY and SMNVEV (reference sequence). CDR3 in amino acids: CASSSTPGVGLSYGYTF. DNA for the CDR3: TGTGCCAGCAGTTCCACTCCGGGCGTGGGGCTCTCCTATGGCTACACCTTC.